These T cell receptor beta chains were read from a single sample in a study of OX40 agonist ivuxolimab in advanced cancers. The assay was immunoSEQ multiplex PCR, and TCRdb's table has in-frame clones only and misses some. This table holds fewer than 90,000 clones, around nine tenths found once. The sequences come from CD4+ or CD8+ T cells sorted from blood, collected in a trial of the OX40 agonist ivuxolimab. Receptor source: an adult with an advanced solid tumor such as melanoma, head and neck, liver or kidney cancer. The conserved cysteine and the conserved F or W are not part of the CDR3 here. Clone size is not always given. Where it is, it says once, few, many or a class for expanded clones.

v_call	clone_size	cdr3_aa
TRBV10-3	NA	AISDSGAQHTEAF
TRBV30	NA	AWSTQRGPTDTQY
TRBV5-1	NA	ASTMGGARTDTQY
TRBV6-6	NA	ASSYSGTGSYEQY
TRBV18	NA	ASSPAGGPEKLF
TRBV2	few	ASSVLRTEAF
TRBV7-2	NA	ASSPRPDLGNTIY
TRBV5-1	few	ASSLGYVDTEAF
TRBV6-5	NA	ASSLDRGVTQY
TRBV7-7	NA	ASSSGSASGANVLT
TRBV6-1	NA	ASSDSVFYTGELF